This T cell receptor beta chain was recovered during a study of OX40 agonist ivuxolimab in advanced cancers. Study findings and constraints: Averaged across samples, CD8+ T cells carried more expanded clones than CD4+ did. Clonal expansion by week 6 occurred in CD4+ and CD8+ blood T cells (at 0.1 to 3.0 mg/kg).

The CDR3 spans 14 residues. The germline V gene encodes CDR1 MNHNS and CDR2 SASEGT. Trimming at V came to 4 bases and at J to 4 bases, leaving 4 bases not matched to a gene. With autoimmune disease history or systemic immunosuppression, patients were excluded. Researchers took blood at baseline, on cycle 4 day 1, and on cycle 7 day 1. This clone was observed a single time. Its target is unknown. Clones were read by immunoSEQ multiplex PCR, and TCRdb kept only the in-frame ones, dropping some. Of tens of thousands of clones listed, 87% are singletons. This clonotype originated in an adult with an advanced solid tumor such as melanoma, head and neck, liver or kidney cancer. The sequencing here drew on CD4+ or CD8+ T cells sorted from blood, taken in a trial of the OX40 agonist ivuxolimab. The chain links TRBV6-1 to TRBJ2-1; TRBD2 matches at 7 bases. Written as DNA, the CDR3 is TGTGCCAGCAGTGGTGTAGCGGGTTACAATGAGCAGTTCTTC. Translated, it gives CASSGVAGYNEQFF.